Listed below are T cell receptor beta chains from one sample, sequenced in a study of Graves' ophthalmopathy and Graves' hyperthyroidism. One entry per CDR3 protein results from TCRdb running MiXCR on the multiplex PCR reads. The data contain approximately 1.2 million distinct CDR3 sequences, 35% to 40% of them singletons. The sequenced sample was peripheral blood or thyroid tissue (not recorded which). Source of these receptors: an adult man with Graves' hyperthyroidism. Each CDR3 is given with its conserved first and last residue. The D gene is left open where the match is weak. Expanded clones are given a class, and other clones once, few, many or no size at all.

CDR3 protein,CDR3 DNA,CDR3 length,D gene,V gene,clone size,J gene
CASSLTTTGRNEKLFF,TGTGCCAGCAGCTTAACCACGACAGGGAGGAATGAAAAACTGTTTTTT,16,TRBD1,TRBV7-9,many,TRBJ1-4
CASSPLRDRAQETQYF,TGTGCCAGCTCACCTCTCCGGGACAGGGCCCAAGAGACCCAGTACTTC,16,TRBD1,TRBV12-3/TRBV12-4,few,TRBJ2-5
CASSTQGGGLYGYTF,TGTGCCAGCAGCACCCAAGGTGGGGGGCTCTATGGCTACACCTTC,15,NA,TRBV7-2,many,TRBJ1-2
CASNFGEDTEAFF,TGTGCCAGCAATTTCGGGGAAGACACTGAAGCTTTCTTT,13,NA,TRBV2,few,TRBJ1-1
CATSRDLRETEAFF,TGTGCCACCAGCAGAGATCTTCGGGAGACTGAAGCTTTCTTT,14,NA,TRBV15,many,TRBJ1-1
CASSLVDVSNQPQHF,TGTGCCAGCAGCTTAGTGGACGTTAGCAATCAGCCCCAGCATTTT,15,NA,TRBV7-2,many,TRBJ1-5
CSARKTIANYGYTF,TGCAGTGCTAGAAAGACTATAGCTAACTATGGCTACACCTTC,14,NA,TRBV20-1,few,TRBJ1-2
CASSPVGGGTVSYEQYF,TGTGCCAGCAGCCCCGTAGGGGGTGGGACAGTCTCCTACGAGCAGTACTTC,17,TRBD1,TRBV13,few,TRBJ2-7
CASSPDRAGKLFF,TGTGCCAGTAGTCCGGACAGGGCCGGGAAGCTGTTTTTT,13,TRBD1,TRBV19,NA,TRBJ2-2
CASAVPGLRTGVSAPLHF,TGTGCCTCAGCAGTTCCTGGCCTCAGGACAGGGGTCAGTGCACCCCTCCACTTT,18,TRBD1,TRBV2,NA,TRBJ1-6
CASRQTVTGELFF,TGTGCCAGCAGACAGACGGTCACCGGGGAGCTGTTTTTT,13,NA,TRBV7-2,many,TRBJ2-2
CASSETVGDREMDAFF,TGTGCCAGCAGTGAAACCGTCGGGGACAGGGAAATGGACGCTTTCTTT,16,TRBD1,TRBV6-5,many,TRBJ1-1
CASRHVGGNEKLFF,TGTGCCAGCAGACACGTCGGAGGGAATGAAAAACTGTTTTTT,14,NA,TRBV6-5,few,TRBJ1-4
CSVAIWGLGLAGVQETQYF,TGCAGCGTTGCCATCTGGGGGCTTGGGCTAGCGGGGGTCCAAGAGACCCAGTACTTC,19,TRBD2,TRBV29-1,few,TRBJ2-5
CASSAGQGRDEQYF,TGCGCCAGCAGTGCCGGACAGGGTCGCGACGAGCAGTACTTC,14,TRBD1,TRBV10-2,NA,TRBJ2-7
CASSLEDREGEKLFF,TGTGCCAGCAGCTTAGAGGACAGGGAGGGAGAAAAACTGTTTTTT,15,TRBD1,TRBV7-2,few,TRBJ1-4
CASADWGQLENQPQHF,TGTGCCAGCGCGGATTGGGGACAGTTGGAGAATCAGCCCCAGCATTTT,16,TRBD1,TRBV6-1,NA,TRBJ1-5
CASSSLDRRYETQYF,TGTGCCAGCAGCTCTTTGGACAGGCGATATGAGACCCAGTACTTC,15,TRBD1,TRBV7-2,many,TRBJ2-5
CSARNSGTAGELFF,TGCAGTGCTAGAAATAGCGGGACAGCCGGGGAGCTGTTTTTT,14,NA,TRBV20-1,NA,TRBJ2-2
CASSGDNTEAFF,TGTGCCAGCAGCGGCGATAACACTGAAGCTTTCTTT,12,NA,TRBV7-9,many,TRBJ1-1
CASTTGRGNTEAFF,TGTGCCAGCACCACAGGACGGGGAAACACTGAAGCTTTCTTT,14,NA,TRBV12-3/TRBV12-4,NA,TRBJ1-1
CASSYRGTPGYTF,TGTGCCAGCAGTTACAGGGGGACACCTGGCTACACCTTC,13,NA,TRBV6-2/TRBV6-3,few,TRBJ1-2
CASSLSASGGEQYF,TGCGCCAGCAGCTTGAGCGCTAGCGGGGGCGAGCAGTACTTC,14,TRBD2,TRBV5-1,NA,TRBJ2-7
CATSAGRYDTEAFF,TGTGCCACCAGTGCTGGCAGATATGACACTGAAGCTTTCTTT,14,NA,TRBV24-1,NA,TRBJ1-1
CAISYTRGQGTQYF,TGTGCCATCAGTTACACCAGGGGGCAGGGGACCCAATACTTC,14,TRBD1,TRBV10-3,once,TRBJ2-5
CASYVGWYGTGGFNQPQHF,TGTGCCAGCTACGTTGGCTGGTATGGGACAGGGGGCTTCAATCAGCCCCAGCATTTT,19,TRBD1,TRBV6-1,few,TRBJ1-5
CASSKTGAANTGELFF,TGTGCCAGCAGTAAAACAGGGGCCGCGAACACCGGGGAGCTGTTTTTT,16,TRBD1,TRBV2,NA,TRBJ2-2
CASSITGDEQYF,TGCGCCAGCAGCATAACTGGGGACGAGCAGTACTTC,12,NA,TRBV5-1,many,TRBJ2-7